This T cell receptor beta chain was recorded in a study of T cell repertoires in cytomegalovirus infection. Whole-study context: HLA-B-restricted CMV epitopes that are well studied, plus recently identified HLA-C-restricted ones, were used by the study. CMV infection and matching HLA type were both indicated by public TCR beta signatures.

Points from the study as a whole: The study found HLA-C-restricted CMV-specific TCR beta clonotypes dominating the ex vivo response.

MiXCR was run by TCRdb on the reads, yielding one entry per CDR3 protein. This table holds fewer than 900,000 distinct CDR3 sequences, roughly 28% found once. CDR3 length equals 16 residues. V was cut by 3 bases and J by 0 bases, with 15 bases left in between. Per germline, CDR1 SGDLS and CDR2 YYNGEE. Concerning this clonotype: Antigen: not known.

V usage is TRBV9 and J usage is TRBJ1-1; D call uncertain. This clonotype was obtained from a human donor in good health (CMV status not recorded). Some clones in this sample may be carry-over from other donors' samples. This specimen was cultured CD8+ T cells from PBMCs, taken from culture after CMV antigen stimulation. As DNA, the CDR3 is TGTGCCAGCAGCGACTCGCCCTTCGTGATGAACACTGAAGCTTTCTTT. It yields the protein CASSDSPFVMNTEAFF.